This T cell receptor beta chain was retrieved from a study of cytomegalovirus exposure and HLA in healthy donors. PCR amplification relied on 60 Vbeta primers (plus 13 Jbeta primers). Per the study methods: Later reanalysis found about 78 million unique TCR beta chains, around 10 million of them shared. Some clones are missing from TCRdb's copy, which holds only in-frame ones; the method was immunoSEQ multiplex PCR. V, J and clone size derive from that table, while D and trimming were established from the DNA sequence. The repertoire has more than 90,000 clones, about 80% of them found once; the top ten carry 2.5% to 3.5%. Findings of the study overall: Later, TCR association rates were found to vary by HLA locus, highest for DRB1 and lowest for HLA-C. Cytomegalovirus status was reportedly diagnosed by the classifier with high sensitivity and specificity.

The CDR3 is 15 amino acids. Trimming cost V 5 bases and J 0 bases; bases outside gene matches: 2. Germline V gene sequence: CDR1 GTSNPN, CDR2 SVGIG (reference sequence). Regarding this clone: Its specificity is not known.

The chain employs TRBV30 and TRBJ1-4; 11 bases agree with TRBD1. The clonotype originates from a woman aged 18 to 35 in good health and CMV-seropositive. Sequencing was performed on PBMCs. The CDR3 region has the DNA TGTGCCTGGGCGGGACAGGGGGCAACTAATGAAAAACTGTTTTTT. The encoded protein is CAWAGQGATNEKLFF.